The 13 T cell receptor beta chains listed next were all sequenced from one sample in a study of blood T cells in healthy people across ages. A J-beta primer mix and a sample-barcoded 5' primer were used in a second PCR of roughly 6 to 11 cycles. A single record per CDR3 protein comes from TCRdb applying MiXCR to the 5' RACE reads. The sample yields under 1 million distinct CDR3 sequences, under 45% seen once. Sequenced input: blood. The receptor set was obtained from a man aged 55 to 70 in good health.

The gene calls are TRBV20-1 and TRBJ2-3; 8 nucleotides agree with TRBD2. CDR1 and CDR2 from the germline V gene are DFQATT and SNEGSKA (reference sequence). This CDR3 contains 18 residues. V gave up 3 bases and J gave up 6 bases; unmatched junction bases: 20. The CDR3 protein is CSARSREGSGGPLDTQYF. The CDR3 nucleotides read TGCAGTGCTAGGAGTCGGGAGGGGAGCGGGGGCCCGTTGGATACGCAGTATTTT.

The gene calls are TRBV24-1 and TRBJ2-7, with 9 positions matching TRBD1. CDR1 and CDR2 (germline): KGHDR, SFDVKD. There are 16 residues in the CDR3. The trim removed 4 bases at V and 0 bases at J, leaving 6 bases unmatched. CDR3 DNA: TGTGCCACCAGTGACCCCGGGACAGGGTACTCCTACGAGCAGTACTTC. It is translated as CATSDPGTGYSYEQYF.

The rearrangement uses TRBV20-1 and TRBJ2-5; tentative D call: TRBD2 (6 bases). The J call is doubtful: the DNA matches TRBJ2-1 better. The germline gives CDR1 DFQATT, CDR2 SNEGSKA (reference sequence). This CDR3 comprises 12 residues. The CDR3 DNA reads TGCAGTGCTAGATTGGGGGGAGAGACCCAGTTCTTC. It specifies CSARLGGETQFF.

This clonotype was seen a few times. This chain links TRBV7-8 with TRBJ2-7; D gene uncertain. The CDR3 is 16 residues long. V gave up 5 bases and J gave up 1 base, with 18 bases separating them. Germline V gene data show CDR1 as SGHVS and CDR2 as FQNEAQ. The chain's CDR3 is CASSQLEAYGSYEQYF. For the CDR3, the DNA is TGTGCCAGCAGCCAATTAGAGGCCTATGGGTCCTACGAGCAGTACTTC.

The gene calls are TRBV20-1 and TRBJ1-2; D unclear. Germline CDR1 reads DFQATT; CDR2 reads SNEGSKA (reference sequence). This CDR3 has 12 amino acids. V dropped 3 bases and J dropped 4 bases, with 9 bases sitting between them. The CDR3, as DNA: TGCAGTGCTAGTGGGATAACCTATGGCTACACCTTC. This translates into CSASGITYGYTF.

The chain carries TRBV25-1 and TRBJ1-1; perhaps TRBD1 as D (5 bases). CDR3 length: 15 amino acids. V was shortened by 3 bases and J by 1 base, with 12 bases between the two germline ends. CDR1 is MGHDK, CDR2 SYGVNS, per germline. In DNA form, the CDR3 reads TGTGCCAGCAGTGATATAGGGAGGGGGAACACTGAAGCTTTCTTT. Encoded protein: CASSDIGRGNTEAFF.

Only a few counts were recorded for this clonotype. Here the CDR3 reads CASKIYNEQFF. The CDR3 DNA reads TGTGCCAGCAAGATCTACAATGAGCAGTTCTTC. The chain has TRBV12-3 or TRBV12-4 and TRBJ2-1; unclear D gene. This CDR3 spans 11 amino acids. V lost 7 bases to trimming and J lost 3 bases, with 4 bases between them.

This clonotype was observed a handful of times. This chain links TRBV5-1 with TRBJ2-1; a weak D match, TRBD2 (6 bases). With 0 bases removed from V and 12 bases from J, the gap between germline ends came to 13 bases. The CDR3 extends over 13 amino acids. CDR1 is SGHRS and CDR2 is YFSETQ in the germline V gene. The CDR3 DNA is TGCGCCAGCAGCTTGGGGCGGATCGGGGGGCAGTTCTTC. Translation gives CASSLGRIGGQFF.

This clonotype was picked up a small number of times. This chain connects TRBV21-1 to TRBJ1-4; the table's D call TRBD1 went unverified against the DNA. TRBV21-1 is termed a pseudogene. The CDR3 sequence is 13 residues long. Here the CDR3 DNA reads TGTGCCAGCAGCAAATGGGACAACGAAAAACTGTTTTTT. This translates into CASSKWDNEKLFF.

This clonotype came up once. One end of the junction fails to match germline, which may point to a read error. This sequence joins TRBV28 and TRBJ2-2; 9 nucleotides agree with TRBD1. CDR3 size: 15 residues. Germline CDR1 MDHEN, CDR2 SYDVKM. CDR3 loop: CAGSPDRGGTGELFF. CDR3 sequence (DNA): TGTGCCGGCAGCCCGGACAGGGGAGGCACCGGGGAGCTGTTTTTT. The full variable domain, rest sourced from reference TRBV28 and TRBJ2-2, is DVKVTQSSRYLVKRTGEKVFLECVQDMDHENMFWYRQDPGLGLRLIYFSYDVKMKEKGDIPEGYSVSREKKERFSLILESASTNQTSMYLCAGSPDRGGTGELFFGEGSRLTVL.

The gene calls are TRBV7-3 and TRBJ1-5, with TRBD1 matching 8 bases. Trimming took 7 bases from V and 6 from J; bases not matched to a gene: 5. The germline CDR1 and CDR2 sequences are SGHTA and FQGTGA. The length of the CDR3 is 13 residues. CDR3 in amino acids: CASNDRGVQPQHF. DNA of the CDR3: TGTGCCAGCAACGACAGGGGAGTTCAGCCCCAGCATTTT.

The chain is built from TRBV29-1 and TRBJ2-5; 7 bases match TRBD1. TRBJ2-7 explains the end of the DNA better; the J call may be wrong. CDR1 SQVTM and CDR2 ANQGSEA come from the germline V gene. This CDR3 contains 12 residues. DNA for the CDR3: TGCAGCGTTGGGACAGGTTCGGGCGAGCAGTACTTC. Translating gives CSVGTGSGEQYF.

In regard to this clonotype: One end of the junction fails to match germline, which may point to a read error. This sequence joins TRBV5-1 and TRBJ2-2; a weak D match, TRBD2 (5 bases). CDR1 is SGHRS, CDR2 YFSETQ, per germline. CDR3 length: 15 residues. CDR3 coding DNA: TGCGCCAGCAGCTTGAGTCCGCCTAACACCGGGGAGTTGTTTTTT. This translates into CASSLSPPNTGELFF.